This paragraph reports one T cell receptor beta chain. The antigen is unknown. This entry is derived from a study of beta chain features in type 1 diabetes. Study findings and constraints: A possible short-template PCR bias applies equally to patients and controls. The study found fewer insertions and more deletions at VDJ junctions in type 1 diabetes patients. TCRB CDR3s from Type 1 diabetes patients were moderately but significantly shorter in all four CD4+ subsets. Reads derived from cDNA could over-represent cells showing high TCR expression. Compared with healthy donors, patients appeared to share more similar naive, central memory and regulatory TCRB repertoires.

The authors reverse transcribed all of the isolated RNA, so sequencing captured expressed TCRB transcripts. The table came from immunoSEQ multiplex PCR; TCRdb's copy has only in-frame clones and leaves some out. Of 600,000 or so clones listed, more than 12% are singletons. Input material: naive CD4+ T cells from blood. The source is a man aged 18 to 30 with type 1 diabetes.

CDR3 sequence (DNA): TGTGCCTGGCGACCCCTCTGGACTGAAGCTTTCTTT. Translation: CAWRPLWTEAFF. This chain connects TRBV30 to TRBJ1-1; D uncertain. V lost 5 bases and J 5 bases, leaving 12 bases between the germline ends. CDR1 and CDR2 (germline): GTSNPN, SVGIG (reference sequence). The CDR3 is made up of 12 amino acids.